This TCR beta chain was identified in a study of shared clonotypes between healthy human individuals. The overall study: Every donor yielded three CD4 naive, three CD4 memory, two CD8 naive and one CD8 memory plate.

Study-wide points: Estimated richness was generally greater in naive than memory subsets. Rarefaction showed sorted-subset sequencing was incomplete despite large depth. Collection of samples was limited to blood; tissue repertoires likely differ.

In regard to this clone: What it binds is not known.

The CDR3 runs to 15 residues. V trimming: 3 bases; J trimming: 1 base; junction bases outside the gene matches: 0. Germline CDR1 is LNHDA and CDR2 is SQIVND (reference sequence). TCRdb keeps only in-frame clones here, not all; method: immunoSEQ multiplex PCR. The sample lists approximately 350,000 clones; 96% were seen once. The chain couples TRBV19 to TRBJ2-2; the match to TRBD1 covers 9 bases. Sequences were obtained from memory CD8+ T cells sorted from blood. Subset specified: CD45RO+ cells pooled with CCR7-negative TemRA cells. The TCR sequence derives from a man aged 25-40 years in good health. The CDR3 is CASSMGQGNTGELFF. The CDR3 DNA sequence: TGTGCCAGTAGTATGGGACAGGGGAACACCGGGGAGCTGTTTTTT.